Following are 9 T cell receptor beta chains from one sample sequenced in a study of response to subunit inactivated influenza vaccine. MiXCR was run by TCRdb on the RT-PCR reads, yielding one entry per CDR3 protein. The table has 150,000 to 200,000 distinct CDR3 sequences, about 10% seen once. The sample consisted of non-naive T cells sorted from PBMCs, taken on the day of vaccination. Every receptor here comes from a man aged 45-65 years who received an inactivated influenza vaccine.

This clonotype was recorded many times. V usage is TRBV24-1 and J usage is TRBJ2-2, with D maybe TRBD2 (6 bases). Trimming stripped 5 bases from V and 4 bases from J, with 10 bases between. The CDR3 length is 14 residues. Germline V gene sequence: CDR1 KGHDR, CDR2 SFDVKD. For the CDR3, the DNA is TGTGCCACCAGTGTCCCCGGGGGCACCGGGGAGCTGTTTTTT. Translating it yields CATSVPGGTGELFF.

CDR3 in amino acids: CASRGDSRFDTADTQYF. CDR3 nucleotide sequence: TGTGCCAGCAGGGGGGACAGTCGGTTCGATACGGCAGATACGCAGTATTTT. The chain links TRBV6-1 to TRBJ2-3; TRBD1 matches 7 bases. Germline CDR1 is MNHNS and CDR2 is SASEGT. The CDR3 is 17 residues long. V dropped 6 bases and J dropped 4; count of bases not matched to a gene: 16.

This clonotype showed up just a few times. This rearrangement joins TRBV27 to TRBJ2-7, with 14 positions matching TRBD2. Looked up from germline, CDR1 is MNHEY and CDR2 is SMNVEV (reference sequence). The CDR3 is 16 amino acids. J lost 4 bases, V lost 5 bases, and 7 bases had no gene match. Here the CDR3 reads CASSIGTSGRGYEQYF. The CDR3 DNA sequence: TGTGCCAGCAGTATAGGGACTAGCGGGAGAGGATACGAGCAGTACTTC.

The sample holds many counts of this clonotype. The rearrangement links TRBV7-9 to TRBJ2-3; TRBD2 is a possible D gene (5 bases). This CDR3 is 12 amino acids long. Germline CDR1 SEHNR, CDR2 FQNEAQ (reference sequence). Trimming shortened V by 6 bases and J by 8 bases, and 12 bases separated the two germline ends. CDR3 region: CASSLDYGTQYF. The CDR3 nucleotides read TGTGCCAGCAGTCTTGACTATGGTACGCAGTATTTT.

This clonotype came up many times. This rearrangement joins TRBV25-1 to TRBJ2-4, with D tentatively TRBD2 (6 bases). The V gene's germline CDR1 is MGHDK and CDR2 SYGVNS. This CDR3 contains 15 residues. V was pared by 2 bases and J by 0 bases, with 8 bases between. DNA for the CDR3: TGTGCCAGCAGTGAAGGCGGGACAGCCAAAAACATTCAGTACTTC. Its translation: CASSEGGTAKNIQYF.

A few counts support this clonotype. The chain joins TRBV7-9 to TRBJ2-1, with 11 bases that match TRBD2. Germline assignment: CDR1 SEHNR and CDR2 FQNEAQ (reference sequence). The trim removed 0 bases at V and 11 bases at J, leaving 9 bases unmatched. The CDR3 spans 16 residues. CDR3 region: CASSLAGTSGSLKQFF. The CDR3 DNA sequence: TGTGCCAGCAGCTTAGCCGGGACTAGCGGTTCTCTCAAGCAGTTCTTC.

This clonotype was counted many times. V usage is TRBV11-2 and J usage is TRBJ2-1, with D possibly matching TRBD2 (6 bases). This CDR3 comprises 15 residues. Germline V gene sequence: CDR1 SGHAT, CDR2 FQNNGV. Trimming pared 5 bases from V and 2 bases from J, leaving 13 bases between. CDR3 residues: CASSNRENPYNEQFF. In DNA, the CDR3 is TGTGCCAGCAGCAATCGGGAGAACCCCTACAATGAGCAGTTCTTC.

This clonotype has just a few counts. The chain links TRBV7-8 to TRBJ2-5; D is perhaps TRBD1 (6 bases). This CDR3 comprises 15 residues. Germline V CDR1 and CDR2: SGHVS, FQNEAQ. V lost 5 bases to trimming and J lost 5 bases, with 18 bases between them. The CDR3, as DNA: TGTGCCAGCAGCATCCCTGGCAGGGGTGTGGAGACCCAGTACTTC. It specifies CASSIPGRGVETQYF.

The CDR3: CSVEDRVYEQYF. For the CDR3, the DNA is TGCAGCGTTGAAGATCGAGTCTACGAGCAGTACTTC. The chain recombines TRBV29-1 with TRBJ2-7; D call uncertain. Germline CDR1 SQVTM, CDR2 ANQGSEA. V gave up 0 bases and J gave up 3 bases, with 6 bases separating them. The CDR3 is made up of 12 amino acids.